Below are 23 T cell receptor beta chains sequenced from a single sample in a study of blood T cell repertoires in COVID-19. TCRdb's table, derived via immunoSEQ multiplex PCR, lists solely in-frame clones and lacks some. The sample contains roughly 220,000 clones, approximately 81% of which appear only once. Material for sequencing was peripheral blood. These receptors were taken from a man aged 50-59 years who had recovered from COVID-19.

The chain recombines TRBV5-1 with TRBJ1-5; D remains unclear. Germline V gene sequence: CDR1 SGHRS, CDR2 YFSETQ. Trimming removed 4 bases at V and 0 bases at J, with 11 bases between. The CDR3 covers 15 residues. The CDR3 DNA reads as TGCGCCAGCAGCCGCGACAACCCTAGCAATCAGCCCCAGCATTTT. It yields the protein CASSRDNPSNQPQHF.

In DNA, the CDR3 is TGTGCCAGCAGGCCAGGGAACACCGGGGAGCTGTTTTTT. The encoded protein is CASRPGNTGELFF. V is TRBV6-4 and J is TRBJ2-2, with no clear D. The CDR3 loop spans 13 amino acids. The germline CDR1 and CDR2 sequences are MRHNA and SNTAGT. The V end lost 6 bases, the J end lost 1 base, and 6 bases lay between the germline ends.

The CDR3 DNA sequence: TGTGCCAGCAGCGCGTCAGGGGGGTCTTCTGGAAACACCATATATTTT. Translation gives CASSASGGSSGNTIYF. This sequence joins TRBV11-2 and TRBJ1-3, with 7 bases aligning to TRBD1. V shed 5 bases and J 1 base; nucleotides not matched to a gene: 8. This CDR3 spans 16 amino acids. Germline-derived CDR1 and CDR2 are SGHAT and FQNNGV. The complete variable domain, with remaining parts taken from reference TRBV11-2 and TRBJ1-3, reads EAGVAQSPRYKIIEKRQSVAFWCNPISGHATLYWYQQILGQGPKLLIQFQNNGVVDDSQLPKDRFSAERLKGVDSTLKIQPAKLEDSAVYLCASSASGGSSGNTIYFGEGSWLTVV.

CDR3 residues: CASMLAGGLQETQYF. The CDR3 DNA follows: TGCGCCAGCATGCTAGCGGGAGGACTCCAAGAGACCCAGTACTTC. The V gene is TRBV5-1, the J gene TRBJ2-5; 11 nucleotides match TRBD2. V dropped 6 bases and J dropped 1; count of bases not matched to a gene: 5. The CDR3 totals 15 residues. The germline gives CDR1 SGHRS, CDR2 YFSETQ. The whole variable domain, filled in from reference TRBV5-1 and TRBJ2-5, reads KAGVTQTPRYLIKTRGQQVTLSCSPISGHRSVSWYQQTPGQGLQFLFEYFSETQRNKGNFPGRFSGRQFSNSRSEMNVSTLELGDSALYLCASMLAGGLQETQYFGPGTRLLVL.

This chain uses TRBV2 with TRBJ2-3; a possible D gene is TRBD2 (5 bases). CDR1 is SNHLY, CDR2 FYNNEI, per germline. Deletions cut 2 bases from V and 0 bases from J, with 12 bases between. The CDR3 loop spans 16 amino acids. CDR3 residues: CASSEKLAPSTDTQYF. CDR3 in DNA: TGTGCCAGCAGTGAAAAATTAGCGCCTAGCACAGATACGCAGTATTTT.

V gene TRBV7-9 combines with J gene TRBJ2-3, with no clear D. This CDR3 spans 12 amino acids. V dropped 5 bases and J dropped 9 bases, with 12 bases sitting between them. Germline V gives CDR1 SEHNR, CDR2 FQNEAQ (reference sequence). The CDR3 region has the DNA TGTGCCAGCAGCCCGACCACCGGGACGCAGTATTTT. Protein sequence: CASSPTTGTQYF.

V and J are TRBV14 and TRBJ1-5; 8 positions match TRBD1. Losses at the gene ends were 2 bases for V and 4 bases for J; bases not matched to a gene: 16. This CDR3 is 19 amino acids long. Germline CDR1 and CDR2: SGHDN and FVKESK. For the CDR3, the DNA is TGTGCCAGCAGCCAACTATCGCCTCCGGGACAGGTACGAAATCAGCCCCAGCATTTT. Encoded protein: CASSQLSPPGQVRNQPQHF.

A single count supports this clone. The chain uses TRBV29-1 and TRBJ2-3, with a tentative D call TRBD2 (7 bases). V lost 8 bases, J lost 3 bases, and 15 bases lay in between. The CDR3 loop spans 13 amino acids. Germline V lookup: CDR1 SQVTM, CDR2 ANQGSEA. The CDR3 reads CSSRGAGTDTQYF. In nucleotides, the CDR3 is TGCAGCTCTCGGGGGGCCGGTACAGATACGCAGTATTTT.

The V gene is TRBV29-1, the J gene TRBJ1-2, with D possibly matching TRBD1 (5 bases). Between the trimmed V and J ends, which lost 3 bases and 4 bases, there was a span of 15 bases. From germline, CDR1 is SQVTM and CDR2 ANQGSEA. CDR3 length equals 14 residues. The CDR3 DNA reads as TGCAGCGTTGACGAGTTTGGGGGAGGCTATGGCTACACCTTC. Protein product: CSVDEFGGGYGYTF.

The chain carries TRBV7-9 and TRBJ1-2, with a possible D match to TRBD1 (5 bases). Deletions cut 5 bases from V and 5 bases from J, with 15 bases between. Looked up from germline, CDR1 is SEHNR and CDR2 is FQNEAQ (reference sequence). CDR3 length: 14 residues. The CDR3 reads CASSLDTRTYGYTF. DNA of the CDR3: TGTGCCAGCAGCCTGGACACGAGGACGTATGGCTACACCTTC. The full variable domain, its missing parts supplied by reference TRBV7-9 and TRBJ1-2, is DTGVSQNPRHKITKRGQNVTFRCDPISEHNRLYWYRQTLGQGPEFLTYFQNEAQLEKSRLLSDRFSAERPKGSFSTLEIQRTEQGDSAMYLCASSLDTRTYGYTFGSGTRLTVV.

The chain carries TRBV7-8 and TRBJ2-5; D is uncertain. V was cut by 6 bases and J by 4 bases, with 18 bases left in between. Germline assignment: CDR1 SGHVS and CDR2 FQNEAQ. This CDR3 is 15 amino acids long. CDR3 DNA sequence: TGTGCCAGCAGTCCTCGAATCTCCGGTCGAGAGACCCAGTACTTC. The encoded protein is CASSPRISGRETQYF.

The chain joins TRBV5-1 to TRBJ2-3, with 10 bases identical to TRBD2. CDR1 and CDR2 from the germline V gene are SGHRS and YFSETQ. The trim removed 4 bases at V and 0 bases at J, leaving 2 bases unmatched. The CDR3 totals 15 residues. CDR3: CASSRTSGSTDTQYF. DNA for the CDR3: TGCGCCAGCAGCCGGACTAGCGGTAGCACAGATACGCAGTATTTT.

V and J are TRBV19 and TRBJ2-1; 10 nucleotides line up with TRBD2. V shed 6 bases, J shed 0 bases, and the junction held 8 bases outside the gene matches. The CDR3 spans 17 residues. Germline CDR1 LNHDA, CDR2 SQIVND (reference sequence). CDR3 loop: CASSYRLAGSSYNEQFF. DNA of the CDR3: TGTGCCAGTAGCTACAGACTAGCGGGTAGCTCCTACAATGAGCAGTTCTTC.

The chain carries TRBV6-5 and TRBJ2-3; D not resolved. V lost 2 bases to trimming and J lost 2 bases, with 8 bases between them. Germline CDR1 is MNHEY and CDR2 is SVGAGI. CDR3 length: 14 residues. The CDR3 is CASSYGTYTDTQYF. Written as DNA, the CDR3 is TGTGCCAGCAGTTACGGCACATACACAGATACGCAGTATTTT.

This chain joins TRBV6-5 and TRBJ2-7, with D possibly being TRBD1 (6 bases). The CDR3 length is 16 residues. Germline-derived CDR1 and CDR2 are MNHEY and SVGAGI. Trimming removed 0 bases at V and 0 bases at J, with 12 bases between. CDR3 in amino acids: CASSYSTGHPSYEQYF. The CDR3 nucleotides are TGTGCCAGCAGTTACTCCACAGGGCATCCCTCCTACGAGCAGTACTTC.

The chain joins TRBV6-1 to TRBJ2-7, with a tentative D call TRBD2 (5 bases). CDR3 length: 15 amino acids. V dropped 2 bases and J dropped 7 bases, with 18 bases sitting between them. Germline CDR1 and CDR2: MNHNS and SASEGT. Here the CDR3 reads CASSESGSGFREQYF. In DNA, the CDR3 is TGTGCCAGCAGTGAATCTGGGAGTGGGTTTAGGGAGCAGTACTTC.

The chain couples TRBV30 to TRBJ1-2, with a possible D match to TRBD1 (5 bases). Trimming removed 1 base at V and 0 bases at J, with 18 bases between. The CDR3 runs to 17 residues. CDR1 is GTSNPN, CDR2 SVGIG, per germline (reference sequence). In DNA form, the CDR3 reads TGTGCCTGGAGTGCCCCCCAGTGGACAAGAGCTAACTATGGCTACACCTTC. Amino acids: CAWSAPQWTRANYGYTF.

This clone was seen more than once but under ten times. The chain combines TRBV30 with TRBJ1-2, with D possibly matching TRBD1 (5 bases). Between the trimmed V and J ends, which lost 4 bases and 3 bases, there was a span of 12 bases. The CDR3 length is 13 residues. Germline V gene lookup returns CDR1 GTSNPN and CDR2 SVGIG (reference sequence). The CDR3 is CAWMAGNYYGYTF. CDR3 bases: TGTGCCTGGATGGCAGGGAATTACTATGGCTACACCTTC.

The CDR3 is CASSLVADEKLFF. DNA of the CDR3: TGTGCCAGCAGCTTAGTTGCAGATGAAAAACTGTTTTTT. V and J are TRBV7-2 and TRBJ1-4; no reliable D call. The germline gives CDR1 SGHTA, CDR2 FQGNSA. The CDR3 is made up of 13 amino acids. V gave up 1 base and J gave up 6 bases, with 6 bases separating them.

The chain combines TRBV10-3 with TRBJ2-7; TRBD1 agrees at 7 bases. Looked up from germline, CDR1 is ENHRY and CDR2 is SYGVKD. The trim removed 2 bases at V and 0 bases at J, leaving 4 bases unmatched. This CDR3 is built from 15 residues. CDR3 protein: CAISEGGTASYEQYF. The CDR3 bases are TGTGCCATCAGTGAGGGTGGGACAGCCTCCTACGAGCAGTACTTC.

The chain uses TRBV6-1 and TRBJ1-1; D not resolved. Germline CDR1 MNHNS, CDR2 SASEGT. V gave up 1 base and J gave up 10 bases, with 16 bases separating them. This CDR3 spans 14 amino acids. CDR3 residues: CASSEVWPSSGAFF. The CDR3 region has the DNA TGTGCCAGCAGTGAAGTCTGGCCCTCTTCGGGAGCTTTCTTT.

DNA for the CDR3: TGTGCCAGCAGCTTAGTTAACAGGGACTCCTACAATGAGCAGTTCTTC. It encodes CASSLVNRDSYNEQFF. This chain uses TRBV7-8 with TRBJ2-1; tentatively, D is TRBD1 (6 bases). V lost 1 base, J lost 0 bases, and 10 bases lay in between. The CDR3 is 16 residues long. Looked up from germline, CDR1 is SGHVS and CDR2 is FQNEAQ.

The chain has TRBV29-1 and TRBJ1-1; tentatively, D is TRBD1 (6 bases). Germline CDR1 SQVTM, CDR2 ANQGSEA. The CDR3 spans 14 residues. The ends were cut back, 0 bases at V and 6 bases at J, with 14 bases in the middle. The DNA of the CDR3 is TGCAGCGTTGAAGATCAGGGGTTTATTTCTGAAGCTTTCTTT. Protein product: CSVEDQGFISEAFF.